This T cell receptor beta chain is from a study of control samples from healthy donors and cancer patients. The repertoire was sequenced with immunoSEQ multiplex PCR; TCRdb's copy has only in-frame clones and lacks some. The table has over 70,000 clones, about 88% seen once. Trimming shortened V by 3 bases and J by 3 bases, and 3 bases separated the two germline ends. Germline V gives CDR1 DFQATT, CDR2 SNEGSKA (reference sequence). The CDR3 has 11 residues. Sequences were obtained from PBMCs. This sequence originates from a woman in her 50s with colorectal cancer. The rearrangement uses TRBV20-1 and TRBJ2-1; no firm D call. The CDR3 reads CSARRYNEQFF. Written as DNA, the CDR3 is TGCAGTGCTAGGCGCTACAATGAGCAGTTCTTC.